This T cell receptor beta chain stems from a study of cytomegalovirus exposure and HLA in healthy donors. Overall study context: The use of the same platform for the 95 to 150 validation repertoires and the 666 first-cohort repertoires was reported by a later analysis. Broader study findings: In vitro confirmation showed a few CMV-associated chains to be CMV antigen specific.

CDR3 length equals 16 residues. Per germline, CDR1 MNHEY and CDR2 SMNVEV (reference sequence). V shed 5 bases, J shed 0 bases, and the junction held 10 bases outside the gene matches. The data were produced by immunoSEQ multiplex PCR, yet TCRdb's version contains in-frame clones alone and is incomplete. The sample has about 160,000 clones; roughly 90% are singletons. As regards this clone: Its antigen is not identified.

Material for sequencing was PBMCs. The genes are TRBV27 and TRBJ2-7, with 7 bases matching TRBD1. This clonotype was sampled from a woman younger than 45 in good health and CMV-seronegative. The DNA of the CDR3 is TGTGCCAGCAGTCACAGTACGGGACAGATCTCCTACGAGCAGTACTTC. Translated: CASSHSTGQISYEQYF.